The 9 T cell receptor beta chains reported below all come from one sample, sequenced in a study of shared T cell receptors in the human thymus. This table comes from immunoSEQ multiplex PCR, and its TCRdb copy is limited to in-frame clones, with some not included. The sample consists of about 660,000 clones, around 87% of them appearing once. The same sample was also used in a study of human thymus T cells.

What was sequenced was thymocytes. Receptor source: a boy younger than two with a congenital heart defect.

This clone was recorded only once. Here the CDR3 DNA reads TGTGCCAGCAGCCAGAGGCAGGGTCCCACTGAAGCTTTCTTT. It specifies CASSQRQGPTEAFF. The J gene is TRBJ1-1, the V gene TRBV7-2; D might be TRBD1 (5 bases). This CDR3 is 14 amino acids long. Trimming removed 5 bases at V and 4 bases at J, with 14 bases between. Germline CDR1 is SGHTA and CDR2 is FQGNSA.

This clone has a handful of counts. The chain carries TRBV14 and TRBJ2-1, with 7 bases matching TRBD1. This CDR3 is 16 amino acids long. CDR1 and CDR2 from the germline V gene are SGHDN and FVKESK. V was clipped by 4 bases and J by 2 bases; unmatched bases: 8. The CDR3 DNA reads as TGTGCCAGCAGCCCAAGAACCGACAGGGCCTACAATGAGCAGTTCTTC. Translation: CASSPRTDRAYNEQFF. The complete variable domain, with remaining parts taken from reference TRBV14 and TRBJ2-1, reads EAGVTQFPSHSVIEKGQTVTLRCDPISGHDNLYWYRRVMGKEIKFLLHFVKESKQDESGMPNNRFLAERTGGTYSTLKVQPAELEDSGVYFCASSPRTDRAYNEQFFGPGTRLTVL.

This chain uses TRBV28 with TRBJ2-1, with 8 bases identical to TRBD2. Germline V gene lookup returns CDR1 MDHEN and CDR2 SYDVKM. Trimming at V came to 0 bases and at J to 0 bases, leaving 10 bases not matched to a gene. The CDR3 consists of 19 residues. The CDR3 reads CASSLCPRGAGVSYNEQFF. The CDR3 DNA sequence: TGTGCCAGCAGTTTATGCCCTCGGGGAGCGGGAGTCTCCTACAATGAGCAGTTCTTC.

The V and J genes are TRBV6-5 and TRBJ1-5, with TRBD1 as a possible D gene (5 bases). Germline CDR1 is MNHEY and CDR2 is SVGAGI. The V end lost 4 bases, the J end lost 5 bases, and 12 bases lay between the germline ends. The CDR3 is 14 amino acids. CDR3 in amino acids: CASSSARAHQPQHF. The DNA for the CDR3 is TGTGCCAGCAGTTCGGCCAGGGCCCATCAGCCCCAGCATTTT.

V gene TRBV11-2 combines with J gene TRBJ1-6; 8 bases are shared with TRBD1. The CDR3 is made up of 18 amino acids. V lost 1 base to trimming and J lost 8 bases; unmatched junction nucleotides: 13. Germline assignment: CDR1 SGHAT and CDR2 FQNNGV. In DNA, the CDR3 is TGTGCCAGCAGCTTAGGGGCTCACAGGGGGTACGGGGATTCACCCCTCCACTTT. It specifies CASSLGAHRGYGDSPLHF.

This clone has a single count. The chain has TRBV2 and TRBJ2-7; the D is unclear. Germline V gene sequence: CDR1 SNHLY, CDR2 FYNNEI. The length of the CDR3 is 12 residues. The V end was cut by 8 bases, the J end by 2 bases, with 10 bases between. CDR3 coding DNA: TGTGCCAGCTATGAAGTAACCTACGAGCAGTACTTC. Its translation: CASYEVTYEQYF.

V gene TRBV11-2 combines with J gene TRBJ1-2, with 9 nucleotides matching TRBD1. CDR3 length: 15 residues. The germline V gene has CDR1 SGHAT and CDR2 FQNNGV. J was trimmed by 6 bases and V by 0 bases; bases with no gene match: 5. CDR3 DNA: TGTGCCAGCAGCTTAGAAGGACAGGGGCAAGATGGCTACACCTTC. Amino acids: CASSLEGQGQDGYTF. The whole variable domain, filled in from reference TRBV11-2 and TRBJ1-2, reads EAGVAQSPRYKIIEKRQSVAFWCNPISGHATLYWYQQILGQGPKLLIQFQNNGVVDDSQLPKDRFSAERLKGVDSTLKIQPAKLEDSAVYLCASSLEGQGQDGYTFGSGTRLTVV.

The chain recombines TRBV6-6 with TRBJ2-7; possible D gene TRBD1, 5 bases. Germline loops: CDR1 MNHNY, CDR2 SVGAGI (reference sequence). The CDR3 is made up of 12 amino acids. V was pared by 4 bases and J by 3 bases, with 7 bases between. The CDR3 region has the DNA TGTGCCAGCAGTTTCGACAGCTACGAGCAGTACTTC. It encodes CASSFDSYEQYF.

V and J are TRBV5-1 and TRBJ2-3; 13 bases line up with TRBD2. The germline gives CDR1 SGHRS, CDR2 YFSETQ. V shed 2 bases, J shed 0 bases, and the junction held 15 bases outside the gene matches. The CDR3 runs 21 residues. The CDR3 here is CASSFTEPPGLAGSSTDTQYF. The CDR3 DNA reads TGCGCCAGCAGCTTCACAGAGCCTCCGGGACTAGCGGGATCTAGCACAGATACGCAGTATTTT.